This is a list of T cell receptor beta chains from one sample in a study of T cell responses to AZD1222 COVID-19 vaccine. Method: immunoSEQ multiplex PCR; TCRdb's copy keeps in-frame clones and lacks some. The table includes some 130,000 clones, roughly nine tenths detected once. This sample comprised peripheral blood, obtained on day 0 of AZD1222 vaccination. The receptor source for this set is an adult in good health. The CDR3 runs from the conserved cysteine through the conserved F or W. Each record gives: clone size, J gene, D gene, V gene, CDR3 protein, CDR3 DNA. The D gene is left open where the match is weak. Only part of the rows carry a size: once, few, many, or a class if the clone is expanded.

.,TRBJ2-1,TRBD2,TRBV5-1,CASSLSAGGDNEQFF,TGCGCCAGCAGCTTGTCAGCGGGGGGTGACAATGAGCAGTTCTTC
.,TRBJ1-5,.,TRBV7-2,CASNEEVWQPQHF,TGTGCCAGCAACGAGGAGGTATGGCAGCCCCAGCATTTT
.,TRBJ1-5,.,TRBV4-2,CASSPGLNQPQHF,TGTGCCAGCAGCCCGGGACTCAATCAGCCCCAGCATTTT
.,TRBJ2-5,TRBD2,TRBV6-6,CASRRPSGGAGETQYF,TGTGCCAGCAGGAGACCTAGCGGGGGGGCCGGGGAGACCCAGTACTTC
.,TRBJ1-5,.,TRBV28,CASSLPQYNQPQHF,TGTGCCAGCAGTTTACCGCAATACAATCAGCCCCAGCATTTT
.,TRBJ1-5,.,TRBV19,CASSIEQANQPQHF,TGTGCCAGTAGTATCGAGCAGGCTAATCAGCCCCAGCATTTT
.,TRBJ1-1,.,TRBV21-1,CASTSWDRGNRTEAFF,TGTGCCAGCACTTCGTGGGACAGGGGGAACCGCACTGAAGCTTTCTTT
.,TRBJ1-5,.,TRBV30,CAWRGGTNQPQHF,TGTGCCTGGAGAGGGGGGACCAATCAGCCCCAGCATTTT
.,TRBJ2-3,.,TRBV24-1,CATSRTADLPTDTQYF,TGTGCCACCAGCCGGACAGCGGACCTACCCACAGATACGCAGTATTTT
once,TRBJ1-1,TRBD1,TRBV12-3/TRBV12-4,CASRLGQGSSAFF,TGTGCCAGCAGATTGGGACAGGGATCTTCTGCTTTCTTT
.,TRBJ1-2,TRBD1,TRBV7-2,CASSRTGQGAVYGYTF,TGTGCCAGCAGCAGAACCGGACAGGGGGCGGTCTATGGCTACACCTTC
.,TRBJ2-1,.,TRBV9,CASSARAYNEQFF,TGTGCCAGCAGCGCGCGGGCGTACAATGAGCAGTTCTTC
.,TRBJ2-7,.,TRBV27,CASSDYGEQYF,TGTGCCAGCAGTGACTATGGAGAGCAGTACTTC
.,TRBJ1-6,TRBD1,TRBV28,CASSSRDRGEVSSPLHF,TGTGCCAGCAGTTCACGGGACAGGGGTGAAGTAAGTTCACCCCTCCACTTT
.,TRBJ2-2,.,TRBV5-4,CASSSGVRNTGELFF,TGTGCCAGCAGCTCAGGGGTGCGGAACACCGGGGAGCTGTTTTTT
.,TRBJ2-5,.,TRBV6-6,CASSYGLRQETQYF,TGTGCCAGCAGTTACGGACTGCGCCAAGAGACCCAGTACTTC
.,TRBJ2-6,.,TRBV27,CASRRGSGANVLTF,TGTGCCAGCCGCAGGGGCTCTGGGGCCAACGTCCTGACTTTC
.,TRBJ1-3,.,TRBV6-2/TRBV6-3,CASSYGGSSGNTIYF,TGTGCCAGCAGTTACGGTGGAAGCTCTGGAAACACCATATATTTT
.,TRBJ1-2,.,TRBV29-1,CSVGRARADYGYTF,TGCAGCGTTGGTCGGGCCAGGGCGGACTATGGCTACACCTTC
.,TRBJ1-5,TRBD1,TRBV6-1,CASSEFGQGRDQPQHF,TGTGCCAGCAGTGAATTCGGACAGGGGAGGGATCAGCCCCAGCATTTT
.,TRBJ2-5,.,TRBV7-8,CASSQQAETQYF,TGTGCCAGCAGCCAACAAGCGGAGACCCAGTACTTC
.,TRBJ1-2,TRBD1,TRBV6-2/TRBV6-3,CASSRAGQPDGYTF,TGTGCCAGCAGTCGTGCGGGACAGCCGGATGGCTACACCTTC
.,TRBJ2-6,TRBD1,TRBV29-1,CSVMTGSRISGANVLTF,TGCAGCGTGATGACAGGGAGTCGGATCTCTGGGGCCAACGTCCTGACTTTC
.,TRBJ1-5,TRBD1,TRBV18,CASSGQGGYQPQHF,TGTGCCAGCTCAGGACAGGGAGGCTATCAGCCCCAGCATTTT
.,TRBJ2-5,.,TRBV18,CASSPPGLTGTQYF,TGTGCCAGCTCACCACCGGGACTCACCGGGACCCAGTACTTC
.,TRBJ2-7,.,TRBV3-1/TRBV3-2,CASSHLNGGGGPYEQYF,TGTGCCAGCAGCCATTTAAATGGAGGAGGGGGCCCCTACGAGCAGTACTTC
.,TRBJ2-1,.,TRBV29-1,CSVDTPVEQFF,TGCAGCGTTGATACCCCGGTCGAGCAGTTCTTC
.,TRBJ1-1,.,TRBV5-1,CASSPMGNTEAFF,TGCGCCAGCAGCCCCATGGGGAACACTGAAGCTTTCTTT
.,TRBJ2-1,TRBD1,TRBV24-1,CATTDSRDRGPFWNEQFF,TGTGCCACCACCGACAGCCGGGACAGGGGGCCATTTTGGAATGAGCAGTTCTTC
.,TRBJ1-5,.,TRBV28,CASRQSNQPQHF,TGTGCCAGCCGACAGTCCAATCAGCCCCAGCATTTT
.,TRBJ2-2,TRBD2,TRBV7-3,CASSWTSGIDPGELFF,TGTGCCAGCAGCTGGACTAGCGGGATCGACCCCGGGGAGCTGTTTTTT
.,TRBJ2-2,.,TRBV19,CASSRVRGQTNTGELFF,TGTGCCAGTAGTAGGGTCCGGGGCCAGACGAACACCGGGGAGCTGTTTTTT
.,TRBJ1-2,TRBD1,TRBV19,CASSMMGQTNYGYTF,TGTGCCAGTAGTATGATGGGACAGACTAACTATGGCTACACCTTC
.,TRBJ2-1,TRBD1,TRBV7-9,CASRAGGGDRNEQFF,TGTGCCAGCAGGGCAGGGGGCGGGGACCGGAATGAGCAGTTCTTC
once,TRBJ2-2,.,TRBV7-8,CASSLEFTDTGELFF,TGTGCCAGCAGCTTAGAATTTACGGACACCGGGGAGCTGTTTTTT
.,TRBJ2-7,TRBD1,TRBV7-2,CASRSGTGRAYEQYF,TGTGCCAGCAGAAGTGGGACAGGGAGAGCCTACGAGCAGTACTTC
.,TRBJ2-7,.,TRBV2,CASSERTFYEQYF,TGTGCCAGCAGTGAGAGGACGTTTTACGAGCAGTACTTC
.,TRBJ1-2,.,TRBV4-3,CASSQVVLGGSYGYTF,TGCGCCAGCAGCCAAGTAGTGCTTGGTGGTTCCTATGGCTACACCTTC
once,TRBJ2-1,.,TRBV7-2,CASSPPVGINNEQFF,TGTGCCAGCAGCCCCCCGGTGGGCATAAACAATGAGCAGTTCTTC
once,TRBJ2-5,TRBD1,TRBV13,CASSLARDRASETQYF,TGTGCCAGCAGCTTAGCCCGTGACAGGGCATCAGAGACCCAGTACTTC
.,TRBJ2-7,.,TRBV18,CASSRSSFYEQYF,TGTGCCAGCTCCCGCTCCTCCTTCTACGAGCAGTACTTC
.,TRBJ1-6,.,TRBV30,CAWSGRGHVTSPLHF,TGTGCCTGGAGTGGCCGGGGCCATGTAACTTCACCCCTCCACTTT
.,TRBJ1-2,.,TRBV21-1,CASSNLAGGNYGYTF,TGTGCCAGCAGCAACTTAGCAGGGGGAAACTATGGCTACACCTTC
.,TRBJ1-2,.,TRBV5-1,CASSPLSAGSGSGYTF,TGCGCCAGCAGCCCCCTGTCGGCAGGATCAGGTTCTGGCTACACCTTC